The 20 T cell receptor beta chains given below trace back to one sample, sequenced in a study of T cell responses to AZD1222 COVID-19 vaccine. Measured with immunoSEQ multiplex PCR; TCRdb has only the in-frame clones, and not every one. The data show approximately 110,000 clones, 88% seen once. The sequencing here drew on peripheral blood, taken on day 0 of AZD1222 vaccination. The receptors come from an adult in good health.

The CDR3 loop is CASSLGQGLTGELFF. The CDR3 DNA reads as TGCGCCAGCAGCTTGGGACAGGGGCTCACCGGGGAGCTGTTTTTT. The chain has TRBV5-1 and TRBJ2-2; 8 bases match TRBD1. There are 15 residues in the CDR3. V was pared by 0 bases and J by 4 bases, with 2 bases of the junction left unmatched. Germline V gene sequence: CDR1 SGHRS, CDR2 YFSETQ.

This rearrangement joins TRBV19 to TRBJ1-2; tentatively, D is TRBD1 (5 bases). Trimming took 4 bases from V and 4 from J, leaving 13 bases between them. CDR1 and CDR2 (germline): LNHDA, SQIVND (reference sequence). This CDR3 is built from 14 residues. The CDR3 DNA follows: TGTGCCAGTAGTACCTTAGGGGTCGGCTATGGCTACACCTTC. This gives the protein CASSTLGVGYGYTF.

This rearrangement joins TRBV5-5 to TRBJ1-2; D is perhaps TRBD1 (5 bases). In germline, CDR1 is SGHKS, CDR2 YYEKEE (reference sequence). V was pared by 2 bases and J by 5 bases, with 16 bases between. The CDR3 is 15 residues long. Here the CDR3 DNA reads TGTGCCAGCAGCTTAGCCGGCAGGGAGAAATATGGCTACACCTTC. Translation: CASSLAGREKYGYTF.

This clone was detected only once. The chain is built from TRBV28 and TRBJ2-1, with 7 bases lining up with TRBD2. CDR1 and CDR2 from the germline V gene are MDHEN and SYDVKM. This CDR3 is 14 amino acids long. With V trimmed by 6 bases and J by 4 bases, 6 bases remained unmatched. The CDR3 loop reads CASRDAREYNEQFF. The CDR3 DNA sequence: TGTGCCAGCAGGGATGCGCGGGAGTACAATGAGCAGTTCTTC.

The table lists this clone with a few counts. The gene calls are TRBV7-8 and TRBJ2-5; D may match TRBD1 or TRBD2 (5 bases each). Trimming pared 2 bases from V and 11 bases from J, leaving 18 bases between. Germline lookup yields CDR1 SGHVS and CDR2 FQNEAQ. The CDR3 is 14 residues long. The DNA of the CDR3 is TGTGCCAGCAGCTTACTCTTCGGGGCACGAGGACAGTACTTC. This gives the protein CASSLLFGARGQYF.

The CDR3 nucleotides are TGTGCCAGCAGCCCCTGGACTAGCGGGGACCAAGAGACCCAGTACTTC. Its translation is CASSPWTSGDQETQYF. This chain links TRBV3-1 (or the pseudogene TRBV3-2) with TRBJ2-5; 12 nucleotides match TRBD2. The V and J ends lost 4 bases and 0 bases, in that order; junction bases with no gene match: 3. This CDR3 region has 16 residues. Looked up from germline, CDR1 is LGHDT and CDR2 is YNNKEL (reference sequence).

This clone appeared once. The V and J genes are TRBV15 and TRBJ2-1, with 15 bases that match TRBD2. Germline-derived CDR1 and CDR2 are LNHNV and YYDKDF (reference sequence). V gave up 5 bases and J gave up 5 bases; unmatched junction bases: 25. This CDR3 has 23 amino acids. CDR3 nucleotides: TGTGCCACCAGCGGACGAATAAATTTCCCGGGACTAGCGGGAGGAACCGTCGACAATGAGCAGTTCTTC. It codes for CATSGRINFPGLAGGTVDNEQFF.

The chain is built from TRBV25-1 and TRBJ1-5, with D perhaps TRBD1 (5 bases). Trimming left V 8 bases short and J 2 bases short, with 19 bases between. The CDR3 totals 16 residues. Looked up from germline, CDR1 is MGHDK and CDR2 is SYGVNS. The CDR3 coding sequence is TGTGCCAGCGGGCCCATGGGGGGAGGGGGCAATCAGCCCCAGCATTTT. It yields the protein CASGPMGGGGNQPQHF.

J is TRBJ1-1 and V is TRBV19; no definite D call. Trimming cost V 1 base and J 1 base, with 10 bases left between them. Germline CDR1 and CDR2: LNHDA and SQIVND (reference sequence). The CDR3 loop spans 15 amino acids. The CDR3 region is CASSIVGQANTEAFF. CDR3 DNA: TGTGCCAGTAGTATAGTAGGGCAGGCGAACACTGAAGCTTTCTTT.

In this sample, this clone turned up once. V is TRBV5-6 and J is TRBJ1-5, with a possible D match to TRBD1 (6 bases). Trimming left V 4 bases short and J 6 bases short, with 14 bases between. CDR3 length equals 14 residues. Germline V gene lookup returns CDR1 SGHDT and CDR2 YYEEEE. The CDR3 DNA reads TGTGCCAGCAGCCCGGGGACAACGGCTCAGCCCCAGCATTTT. Amino acid sequence: CASSPGTTAQPQHF.

The chain has TRBV7-2 and TRBJ2-2; 9 nucleotides line up with TRBD2. The ends lost 7 bases at V and 3 bases at J; junction bases unmatched: 12. Germline V gene sequence: CDR1 SGHTA, CDR2 FQGNSA. CDR3 length: 17 residues. The CDR3 DNA reads TGTGCCAGCACCGCCCGGGGTAGCGGGAGTGACACCGGGGAGCTGTTTTTT. It codes for CASTARGSGSDTGELFF.

The chain joins TRBV12-3 or TRBV12-4 to TRBJ1-1; D uncertain. Trimming pared 3 bases from V and 0 bases from J, leaving 5 bases between. The CDR3 spans 13 residues. The CDR3 DNA reads TGTGCCAGCAGTTTTCGGGTGAACACTGAAGCTTTCTTT. Protein product: CASSFRVNTEAFF.

The V call is TRBV23-1, the J call TRBJ2-7, with 8 bases that match TRBD1. TRBV23-1 is annotated as an ORF whose role is uncertain. The CDR3 runs 16 residues. Losses at the gene ends were 4 bases for V and 2 bases for J; bases not matched to a gene: 10. CDR3: CASSLIPGGVAYEQYF. DNA of the CDR3: TGCGCCAGCAGTCTCATCCCAGGGGGCGTTGCCTACGAGCAGTACTTC.

The J gene is TRBJ1-2, the V gene TRBV5-8, with 7 bases aligning to TRBD1. The CDR3 length is 14 residues. Germline lookup yields CDR1 SGHTS and CDR2 YDEGEE. The V segment lost 4 bases and the J segment 7 bases; nucleotides outside the gene matches: 10. CDR3 region: CASSPWTGSGGYTF. In DNA form, the CDR3 reads TGTGCCAGCAGCCCATGGACAGGCTCGGGTGGCTACACCTTC.

J is TRBJ2-3 and V is TRBV5-1; 11 bases match TRBD2. V shed 4 bases and J 2 bases; nucleotides not matched to a gene: 6. The germline CDR1 and CDR2 sequences are SGHRS and YFSETQ. This CDR3 spans 16 amino acids. The CDR3 reads CASSTRLAGFTDTQYF. The CDR3 nucleotides are TGCGCCAGCAGCACTCGACTAGCGGGGTTCACAGATACGCAGTATTTT.

Remarks on this clone: The sample has other DNA sequences that encode this CDR3 too. CDR3 nucleotides: TGTGCCAGCAGTGGGACAGGGGGCGCAGGTTCACCCCTCCACTTT. Amino acid sequence: CASSGTGGAGSPLHF. V is TRBV2 and J is TRBJ1-6; 11 nucleotides align to TRBD1. The ends lost 4 bases at V and 9 bases at J; junction bases unmatched: 5. The CDR3 is 15 amino acids. In germline, CDR1 is SNHLY, CDR2 FYNNEI.

The chain is built from TRBV20-1 and TRBJ2-3; D gene unclear. Deletions cut 4 bases from V and 11 bases from J, with 13 bases between. Germline CDR1 and CDR2: DFQATT and SNEGSKA (reference sequence). The CDR3 is made up of 11 amino acids. CDR3 nucleotide sequence: TGCAGTGCTATCGACCTCTCCGGGCAGTATTTT. Protein product: CSAIDLSGQYF.

The chain uses TRBV10-3 and TRBJ1-2; 9 positions match TRBD1. The germline V gene encodes CDR1 ENHRY and CDR2 SYGVKD. The V segment lost 3 bases and the J segment 3 bases; nucleotides outside the gene matches: 14. The CDR3 sequence is 18 residues long. The CDR3 DNA sequence: TGTGCCATCAGTGACGAATGGGGGACAGGGACCTTTGACTATGGCTACACCTTC. It codes for CAISDEWGTGTFDYGYTF.

The rearrangement joins TRBV29-1 to TRBJ2-1; D assignment may be TRBD1 or TRBD2 (5 bases each). V lost 2 bases and J lost 2, with 10 bases in between. Germline values: CDR1 SQVTM, CDR2 ANQGSEA. The CDR3 has 14 residues. In nucleotides, the CDR3 is TGCAGCGTTGAATCCGGGACCACCTACAATGAGCAGTTCTTC. Translated, it gives CSVESGTTYNEQFF.

This chain joins TRBV19 and TRBJ2-7, with D tentatively TRBD2 (7 bases). Looked up from germline, CDR1 is LNHDA and CDR2 is SQIVND (reference sequence). The CDR3 is 15 residues long. V lost 5 bases and J 2 bases, leaving 16 bases between the germline ends. In DNA, the CDR3 is TGTGCCAGTAGTCCTGTTGGGGGGGGCCCCTACGAGCAGTACTTC. It translates to CASSPVGGGPYEQYF.